This TCR beta chain was sequenced for a study of blood T cells in healthy people across ages. The authors ran a second PCR of about 6 to 11 cycles using a sample-barcoded 5' primer and a J-beta primer mix. MiXCR, applied by TCRdb to the 5' RACE reads, yields one record per CDR3 protein. Of about 1 million distinct CDR3 sequences detected, under 30% appear once; the ten largest clones hold around 0.75%. This sample also belongs to another study, concerning T cells of mothers and their children. From that second work: Using the M1S primer, the second PCR added sample barcodes along with 2-4 random nucleotides. Compared with unrelated pairs, related mother-child pairs had slightly higher, non-significant overlap.

Sequencing used blood. The source of this sequence is a girl aged 2 to 10 in good health.

As DNA, the CDR3 is TGCAGTGCTAGAGACTCTACAGGGAGAGATGAGCAGTACTTC. Protein sequence: CSARDSTGRDEQYF. The chain is built from TRBV20-1 and TRBJ2-7; a weak D match, TRBD1 (6 bases). Germline CDR1 and CDR2: DFQATT and SNEGSKA (reference sequence). This CDR3 has 14 residues. The V end was cut by 0 bases, the J end by 7 bases, with 16 bases between.